The 30 T cell receptor beta chains given below trace back to one sample, sequenced in a study of T cell responses to AZD1222 COVID-19 vaccine (dated by TCRdb to the early 2020s). Libraries were made using the immunoSEQ multiplex PCR assay. TCRdb took over this immuneACCESS table, retaining in-frame rearrangements with V and J assigned. Such tables are incomplete; in checked studies, under half of the missing clones stem from an unresolved V gene, and the remainder is unexplained. In all, the sample holds around 130,000 clones, and over 75% of those were seen once. The top ten clones comprise about 6% of the sample. This specimen's time point label, per the study, means: about 28 days (+/-7) after the second vaccine dose. The sequenced sample was peripheral blood, obtained 28 days after the second AZD1222 dose. The receptor source for this set is an adult who received the AZD1222 COVID-19 vaccine.

This chain uses TRBV9 with TRBJ2-6; D is uncertain. The CDR3 consists of 16 residues. The germline gives CDR1 SGDLS, CDR2 YYNGEE. V was clipped by 1 base and J by 4 bases, with 12 bases between them. CDR3 DNA: TGTGCCAGCAGCGTAAGAGCGTATGCCGGGGCCAACGTCCTGACTTTC. Translation gives CASSVRAYAGANVLTF.

As DNA, the CDR3 is TGTGCCAGCACCGGGACTCCCGGGGAGCAGTACTTC. It translates to CASTGTPGEQYF. The rearrangement uses TRBV6-5 and TRBJ2-7, with a weak D call TRBD2 (6 bases). This CDR3 is built from 12 residues. V was clipped by 7 bases and J by 7 bases, with 14 bases between them. CDR1 and CDR2 from the germline V gene are MNHEY and SVGAGI.

The chain joins TRBV21-1 to TRBJ2-7; the table gives TRBD1 as D, unverified against the DNA. TRBV21-1 is listed as a pseudogene. The CDR3 has 17 residues. CDR3 residues: CASSSQDRGRVRYEQYF. In DNA form, the CDR3 reads TGTGCCAGCAGCAGCCAGGACAGGGGGCGGGTTCGCTACGAGCAGTACTTC.

V and J are TRBV7-8 and TRBJ1-4; 7 bases map to TRBD1. Unmatched junction bases numbered 14, after V lost 5 bases and J lost 2 bases. Germline-derived CDR1 and CDR2 are SGHVS and FQNEAQ. The CDR3 consists of 18 residues. The CDR3 region has the DNA TGTGCCAGCAGCCGCCCACGGGACAGTATGGGGACTAATGAAAAACTGTTTTTT. Amino acid sequence: CASSRPRDSMGTNEKLFF.

The chain is built from TRBV14 and TRBJ1-2, with unresolved D. Per the germline V gene, CDR1 is SGHDN and CDR2 is FVKESK. This CDR3 contains 12 residues. Trimming pared 4 bases from V and 5 bases from J, leaving 8 bases between. The DNA of the CDR3 is TGTGCCAGCAGCCTGTCCGCTTATGGCTACACCTTC. Translating gives CASSLSAYGYTF. Full variable domain (rest looked up from reference TRBV14 and TRBJ1-2): EAGVTQFPSHSVIEKGQTVTLRCDPISGHDNLYWYRRVMGKEIKFLLHFVKESKQDESGMPNNRFLAERTGGTYSTLKVQPAELEDSGVYFCASSLSAYGYTFGSGTRLTVV.

The chain joins TRBV7-6 to TRBJ1-1; 8 nucleotides match TRBD1. This CDR3 is built from 14 residues. Germline CDR1 is SGHVS and CDR2 is FNYEAQ. V shed 5 bases, J shed 4 bases, and the junction held 6 bases outside the gene matches. DNA for the CDR3: TGTGCCAGCAGCCTCGGGACAGGACCCACTGAAGCTTTCTTT. Its translation is CASSLGTGPTEAFF.

The CDR3 DNA is TGTGCCAGCTCAAACTTACAGATTCTAGACACTGAAGCTTTCTTT. Its protein product is CASSNLQILDTEAFF. The V call is TRBV18, the J call TRBJ1-1; D gene ambiguous. Deletions cut 5 bases from V and 3 bases from J, with 16 bases between. The germline CDR1 and CDR2 sequences are KGHSH and LQKENI. There are 15 residues in the CDR3.

The V and J genes are TRBV19 and TRBJ2-6; perhaps TRBD1 as D (6 bases). The germline V gene has CDR1 LNHDA and CDR2 SQIVND (reference sequence). The CDR3 has 15 residues. Trimming removed 5 bases from V and 4 bases from J, with 12 bases in between. Here the CDR3 reads CASSVQGTGANVLTF. The CDR3 region has the DNA TGTGCCAGTAGTGTACAGGGAACCGGGGCCAACGTCCTGACTTTC.

The rearrangement links TRBV19 to TRBJ1-1, with D uncertain. The V and J ends lost 7 bases and 8 bases respectively, with 14 bases between them. The CDR3 has 12 residues. The V gene's germline CDR1 is LNHDA and CDR2 SQIVND (reference sequence). CDR3 coding DNA: TGTGCCAGTATGTCCAGTTTCAGGGAAGCTTTCTTT. This translates into CASMSSFREAFF.

This rearrangement joins TRBV11-2 to TRBJ2-7; maybe TRBD1 (8 bases). CDR1 and CDR2 from the germline V gene are SGHAT and FQNNGV. The CDR3 extends over 15 amino acids. V was trimmed by 10 bases and J by 3 bases, leaving 22 bases between them. CDR3 DNA sequence: TGTGCCACCCACGGGGGGACAGGAAAAATCTACGAGCAGTACTTC. Amino acid sequence: CATHGGTGKIYEQYF.

J is TRBJ1-1 and V is TRBV27; D is unclear. Deletions cut 6 bases from V and 1 base from J, with 9 bases between. This CDR3 spans 13 amino acids. Germline V CDR1 and CDR2: MNHEY, SMNVEV (reference sequence). CDR3 residues: CASRRNRNTEAFF. The CDR3 DNA sequence: TGTGCCAGCAGAAGGAATCGGAACACTGAAGCTTTCTTT.

This clone is a singleton in its sample. The rearrangement links TRBV7-2 to TRBJ1-2; D ambiguous. V was trimmed by 1 base and J by 2 bases, leaving 17 bases between them. This CDR3 spans 17 amino acids. In germline, CDR1 is SGHTA, CDR2 FQGNSA. The CDR3 bases are TGTGCCAGCAGCTTAGGTGGGCCCCGGCGCAGGAACTATGGCTACACCTTC. Translation gives CASSLGGPRRRNYGYTF.

This chain connects TRBV10-3 to TRBJ2-2; 9 positions agree with TRBD1. Germline V gene sequence: CDR1 ENHRY, CDR2 SYGVKD. V lost 5 bases and J lost 6; bases outside the gene matches: 7. CDR3 size: 15 residues. CDR3 amino acids: CAISRDREGAGELFF. The CDR3 DNA reads TGTGCCATCAGTAGGGACAGGGAGGGGGCCGGGGAGCTGTTTTTT.

The CDR3 here is CASSLETGGYSPLHF. The CDR3 coding sequence is TGCGCCAGCAGCTTGGAGACAGGGGGCTATTCACCCCTCCACTTT. The chain is built from TRBV5-1 and TRBJ1-6, with 10 positions matching TRBD1. V gave up 0 bases and J gave up 8 bases; unmatched junction bases: 2. The germline gives CDR1 SGHRS, CDR2 YFSETQ. CDR3 length: 15 residues.

V gene TRBV5-6 combines with J gene TRBJ2-5, with TRBD1 identical over 8 bases. The V segment lost 2 bases and the J segment 5 bases; nucleotides outside the gene matches: 5. Germline CDR1 is SGHDT and CDR2 is YYEEEE. The CDR3 is 14 amino acids. CDR3 coding DNA: TGTGCCAGCAGCTTTTCAGGGGGCGTCGAGACCCAGTACTTC. This gives the protein CASSFSGGVETQYF.

The chain combines TRBV11-1 with TRBJ1-2; the match to TRBD1 covers 9 bases. Per the germline V gene, CDR1 is SGHAT and CDR2 is FQDESV (reference sequence). With V trimmed by 5 bases and J by 5 bases, 6 bases remained unmatched. This CDR3 region has 14 residues. In DNA form, the CDR3 reads TGTGCCAGCAGCGGCCGGGACAGGGTTTATGGCTACACCTTC. This sequence encodes CASSGRDRVYGYTF.

This chain uses TRBV5-1 with TRBJ2-3, with TRBD2 identical over 10 bases. The CDR3 consists of 16 residues. V was pared by 2 bases and J by 1 base, with 4 bases of the junction left unmatched. The germline V gene has CDR1 SGHRS and CDR2 YFSETQ. The CDR3, as DNA: TGCGCCAGCAGCTTCCGAAGCGGGGGGGGCACAGATACGCAGTATTTT. Residues: CASSFRSGGGTDTQYF.

CDR3 nucleotides: TGCAGCGTTCGAGGGATGGATGAAAAACTGTTTTTT. This codes for CSVRGMDEKLFF. The genes are TRBV29-1 and TRBJ1-4; D is unclear. The CDR3 has 12 residues. Per germline, CDR1 SQVTM and CDR2 ANQGSEA. The ends were cut back, 5 bases at V and 6 bases at J, with 10 bases in the middle.

The chain combines TRBV28 with TRBJ1-2, with D perhaps matching TRBD1 (6 bases). Germline CDR1 is MDHEN and CDR2 is SYDVKM. This CDR3 contains 15 residues. Between the trimmed V and J ends, which lost 3 bases and 3 bases, there was a span of 14 bases. CDR3 DNA sequence: TGTGCCAGCAGTTTCACCCAGGGGAGAGACTATGGCTACACCTTC. It is translated as CASSFTQGRDYGYTF.

The J gene is TRBJ2-7, the V gene TRBV11-2; 7 positions agree with TRBD1. From germline, CDR1 is SGHAT and CDR2 FQNNGV. Germline trimming cut 2 bases from V and 2 bases from J; bases unmatched to any gene: 3. The CDR3 sequence is 14 residues long. The CDR3 loop reads CASSLITGAYEQYF. In DNA form, the CDR3 reads TGTGCCAGCAGCTTAATCACAGGGGCCTACGAGCAGTACTTC.

This clone was seen only once. V and J are TRBV11-2 and TRBJ1-1, with 7 bases identical to TRBD1. The CDR3 covers 15 residues. The germline V gene encodes CDR1 SGHAT and CDR2 FQNNGV. The V segment lost 0 bases and the J segment 5 bases; nucleotides outside the gene matches: 6. In DNA form, the CDR3 reads TGTGCCAGCAGCTTAGAGGCCAGGGGGAGAACTGAAGCTTTCTTT. It specifies CASSLEARGRTEAFF.

The chain employs TRBV20-1 and TRBJ1-1, with D uncertain. The CDR3 totals 11 residues. V was shortened by 5 bases and J by 1 base, with 5 bases between the two germline ends. Germline lookup yields CDR1 DFQATT and CDR2 SNEGSKA (reference sequence). The CDR3 DNA reads TGCAGTGCTTGGGGGAACACTGAAGCTTTCTTT. This codes for CSAWGNTEAFF.

The genes are TRBV11-3 and TRBJ2-5; D unresolved. The CDR3 spans 13 residues. V lost 2 bases, J lost 4 bases, and 8 bases lay in between. CDR1 and CDR2 from the germline V gene are SGHNT and YENEEA. The CDR3 here is CASSLTSPETQYF. The DNA of the CDR3 is TGTGCCAGCAGCTTAACATCCCCAGAGACCCAGTACTTC.

This rearrangement joins TRBV28 to TRBJ1-1; D possibly corresponds to TRBD1 (6 bases). Trimming took 4 bases from V and 3 from J, leaving 9 bases between them. The CDR3 length is 13 residues. Germline CDR1 and CDR2: MDHEN and SYDVKM. CDR3: CASSSGQDTEAFF. The CDR3 DNA is TGTGCCAGCAGTTCGGGACAAGACACTGAAGCTTTCTTT.

The J gene is TRBJ2-7, the V gene TRBV5-5; a weak D match, TRBD2 (6 bases). V was cut by 1 base and J by 0 bases, with 11 bases left in between. This CDR3 is 15 amino acids long. Germline CDR1 SGHKS, CDR2 YYEKEE (reference sequence). The CDR3 sequence: CASSLLATDSYEQYF. For the CDR3, the DNA is TGTGCCAGCAGCTTGCTAGCGACAGACTCCTACGAGCAGTACTTC. Looking up the rest from reference TRBV5-5 and TRBJ2-7 gives the full variable domain: DAGVTQSPTHLIKTRGQQVTLRCSPISGHKSVSWYQQVLGQGPQFIFQYYEKEERGRGNFPDRFSARQFPNYSSELNVNALLLGDSALYLCASSLLATDSYEQYFGPGTRLTVT.

The chain employs TRBV3-1 (or the pseudogene TRBV3-2) and TRBJ2-7; D is undetermined. The germline V gene has CDR1 LGHDT and CDR2 YNNKEL (reference sequence). Trimming pared 4 bases from V and 3 bases from J, leaving 7 bases between. There are 12 residues in the CDR3. In DNA, the CDR3 is TGTGCCAGCAGCCTCCCCCTCTACGAGCAGTACTTC. Translating it yields CASSLPLYEQYF.

The rearrangement joins TRBV29-1 to TRBJ1-1; 7 bases are a match to TRBD1. V was pared by 7 bases and J by 4 bases, with 6 bases of the junction left unmatched. Germline CDR1 SQVTM, CDR2 ANQGSEA. The CDR3 sequence is 12 residues long. Here the CDR3 DNA reads TGCAGCGCCCAGGGGGGGGGCACTGAAGCTTTCTTT. This encodes CSAQGGGTEAFF.

The sample holds one count of this clone. The chain employs TRBV6-5 and TRBJ1-3; D is unclear. Germline lookup yields CDR1 MNHEY and CDR2 SVGAGI. CDR3 size: 14 residues. V was trimmed by 5 bases and J by 0 bases, leaving 8 bases between them. Here the CDR3 DNA reads TGTGCCAGCAGTCTGTATTACTCTGGAAACACCATATATTTT. This translates into CASSLYYSGNTIYF.

The gene calls are TRBV12-3 or TRBV12-4 and TRBJ2-7; D perhaps matches TRBD1 (5 bases). Trimming stripped 2 bases from V and 3 bases from J, with 5 bases between. This CDR3 has 12 amino acids. The CDR3 DNA is TGTGCCAGCAGTTTACAGGGCTACGAGCAGTACTTC. The encoded protein is CASSLQGYEQYF.

The chain links TRBV12-3 or TRBV12-4 to TRBJ2-1; D is undetermined. The V end was cut by 2 bases, the J end by 8 bases, with 4 bases between. There are 11 residues in the CDR3. The DNA of the CDR3 is TGTGCCAGCAGTTTATATGATGAGCAGTTCTTC. Its translation is CASSLYDEQFF.